Below, 8 T cell receptor beta chains from the same sample are listed, as sequenced in a study of monozygotic twins with inflammatory bowel disease (dated by TCRdb to about 2019). Libraries were made using 5' RACE. TCRdb names Illumina HiSeq 2500 as the instrument used. TCRdb reprocessed the reads, and each CDR3 protein sequence is entered once, without DNA. The sample's records list approximately 390,000 distinct CDR3 sequences. The leading ten clones occupy less than 2.5% of the sample. The source material was blood. The receptors originated from a human donor with ulcerative colitis or Crohn's disease, or a healthy co-twin of an affected twin (not recorded which).

CDR3 sequence: CSARRGGGASEQYF. The chain employs TRBV20-1 and TRBJ2-7; TCRdb indicates TRBD1, and absent DNA this call remains unverified. CDR1 and CDR2 (germline): DFQATT, SNEGSKA (reference sequence). This CDR3 comprises 14 residues.

The chain combines TRBV25-1 with TRBJ2-6; TCRdb lists TRBD2, though no DNA is available to test this call. CDR3 length equals 15 residues. Germline CDR1 MGHDK, CDR2 SYGVNS. CDR3 region: CASGEGMAGANVLTF.

CDR3 sequence: CASSLGRFSYNEQFF. The genes are TRBV7-2 and TRBJ2-1. This CDR3 has 15 residues. Germline CDR1 reads SGHTA; CDR2 reads FQGNSA.

The chain is built from TRBV6-1 and TRBJ2-6. The CDR3 covers 16 residues. Germline V gene lookup returns CDR1 MNHNS and CDR2 SASEGT. The CDR3 sequence is CASRKRGSSGANVLTF.

The chain links TRBV9 to TRBJ2-7; the D call of TRBD2 rests on TCRdb alone, since no DNA is present to check it. This CDR3 is 16 amino acids long. Looked up from germline, CDR1 is SGDLS and CDR2 is YYNGEE. CDR3 residues: CASSVGSGSHSYEQYF.

V and J are TRBV18 and TRBJ1-6; TCRdb lists TRBD1, though no DNA is available to test this call. The length of the CDR3 is 14 residues. From germline, CDR1 is KGHSH and CDR2 LQKENI. The chain's CDR3 is CASSSKGGDSPLHF.

V usage is TRBV4-3 and J usage is TRBJ2-3; the D call of TRBD1 rests on TCRdb alone, since no DNA is present to check it. Germline V gene data show CDR1 as LGHNA and CDR2 as YSLEER. The length of the CDR3 is 18 residues. The CDR3 spells CASSPGHGGRYSQDTQYF.

J is TRBJ1-3 and V is TRBV6-5; no DNA is available, so the TRBD1 call from TCRdb remains unchecked. Germline CDR1 reads MNHEY; CDR2 reads SVGAGI. The CDR3 runs to 16 residues. The CDR3 here is CASSYSKTGKGNTIYF.